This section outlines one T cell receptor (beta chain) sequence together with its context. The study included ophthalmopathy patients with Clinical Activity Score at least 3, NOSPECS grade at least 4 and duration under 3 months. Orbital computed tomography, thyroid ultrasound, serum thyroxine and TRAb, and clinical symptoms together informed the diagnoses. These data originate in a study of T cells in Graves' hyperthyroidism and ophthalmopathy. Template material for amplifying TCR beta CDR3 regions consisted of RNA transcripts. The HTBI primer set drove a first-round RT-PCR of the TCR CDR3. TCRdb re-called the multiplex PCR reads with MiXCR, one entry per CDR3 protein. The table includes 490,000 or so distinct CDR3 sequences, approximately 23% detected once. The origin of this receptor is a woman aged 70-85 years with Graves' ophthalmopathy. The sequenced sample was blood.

The CDR3 sequence is CASSLEAGGVTQYF. The CDR3 DNA follows: TGTGCCAGCAGCTTAGAGGCGGGTGGGGTGACCCAGTACTTC. The chain joins TRBV7-2 to TRBJ2-5, with a tentative D call TRBD2 (5 bases). V was shortened by 1 base and J by 7 bases, with 13 bases between the two germline ends. The V gene's germline CDR1 is SGHTA and CDR2 FQGNSA. This CDR3 is 14 amino acids long.